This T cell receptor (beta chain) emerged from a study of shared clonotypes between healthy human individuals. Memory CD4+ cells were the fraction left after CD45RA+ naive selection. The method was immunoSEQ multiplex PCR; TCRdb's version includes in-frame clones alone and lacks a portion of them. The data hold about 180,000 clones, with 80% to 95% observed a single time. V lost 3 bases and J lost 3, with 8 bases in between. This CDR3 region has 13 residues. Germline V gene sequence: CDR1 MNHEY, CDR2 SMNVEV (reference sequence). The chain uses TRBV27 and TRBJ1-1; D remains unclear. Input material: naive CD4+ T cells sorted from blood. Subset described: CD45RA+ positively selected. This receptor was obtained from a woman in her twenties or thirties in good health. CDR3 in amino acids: CASSFTSYTEAFF. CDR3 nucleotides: TGTGCCAGCAGTTTTACTTCCTACACTGAAGCTTTCTTT.